Judged by frequency, the clone carrying this T cell receptor (beta chain) is medium-sized. This sample is drawn from a study of human CD8 memory T cell subsets. The CDR3 consists of 13 residues. Germline assignment: CDR1 MRHNA and CDR2 SNTAGT. Libraries of TCR beta chains were produced by 5' RACE (UMI-labeled). Original processing notes: The number of functional CDR3 beta clonotypes in each TCR beta library ranged from about 2,900 to 20,000. TCRdb re-called the 5' RACE reads and shows each CDR3 protein once, DNA omitted. What appears here as the V and J calls and clone size reflects TCRdb's work, not the paper's. With approximately 5,000 distinct CDR3 sequences in the sample, the ten largest clones hold roughly a quarter.

Specimen: CD8+ effector memory T cells (TEM) sorted from PBMCs. This sample's subset: effector memory CD8 T cells, CCR7- CD45RO+ CD95+. The source is a human donor in good health. V and J are TRBV6-4 and TRBJ2-2. The CDR3 spells CASSDSGTGELFF.